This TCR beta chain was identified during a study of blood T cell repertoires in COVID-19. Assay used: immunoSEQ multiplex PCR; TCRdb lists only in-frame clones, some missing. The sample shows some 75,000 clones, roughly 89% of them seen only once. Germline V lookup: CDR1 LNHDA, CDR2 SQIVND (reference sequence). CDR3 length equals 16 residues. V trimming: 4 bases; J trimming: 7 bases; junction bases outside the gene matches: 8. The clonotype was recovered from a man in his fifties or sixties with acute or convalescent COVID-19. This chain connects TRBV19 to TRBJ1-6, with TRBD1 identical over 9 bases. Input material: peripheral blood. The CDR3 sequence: CASSTWEDRGNSPLHF. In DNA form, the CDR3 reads TGTGCCAGTAGTACATGGGAGGACAGGGGAAATTCACCCCTCCACTTT.